These 8 T cell receptor beta chains were all obtained from the same sample, sequenced in a study of T-cell memory formation after mild COVID-19. In TCRdb, the 5' RACE reads were re-called with MiXCR into one record per CDR3 protein. The data hold roughly 400,000 distinct CDR3 sequences, with roughly 26% observed a single time. Material: PBMCs or a T cell subset sorted from them (not recorded which). Receptor source: an adult woman who had mild COVID-19 (a few samples of this study predate the infection). Cell type and time point are not known.

This clonotype has only a few counts. This chain joins TRBV7-8 and TRBJ2-7; TRBD1 matches at 7 bases. Trimming cost V 0 bases and J 2 bases; bases outside gene matches: 7. CDR3 length: 16 amino acids. Germline V gene data show CDR1 as SGHVS and CDR2 as FQNEAQ. DNA for the CDR3: TGTGCCAGCAGCTTAGCGGGGACAGTGAAAACCTACGAGCAGTACTTC. It is translated as CASSLAGTVKTYEQYF.

The chain recombines TRBV3-1 with TRBJ2-7; D might be TRBD2 (5 bases). The CDR3 runs to 12 residues. The germline gives CDR1 LGHDT, CDR2 YNNKEL (reference sequence). V shed 7 bases and J shed 6 bases, with 13 bases lying between them. In DNA, the CDR3 is TGTGCCAGCAAGGAGTCTGCGGGCGAGCAGTACTTC. It codes for CASKESAGEQYF.

The rearrangement joins TRBV4-3 to TRBJ1-2; D call uncertain. The CDR3 has 13 amino acids. The germline V gene encodes CDR1 LGHNA and CDR2 YSLEER. The ends were cut back, 1 base at V and 7 bases at J, with 10 bases in the middle. The CDR3 sequence: CASSQAVHSGYTF. The CDR3 region has the DNA TGCGCCAGCAGCCAAGCCGTCCACAGTGGCTACACCTTC.

The chain joins TRBV12-3 or TRBV12-4 to TRBJ2-1, with 14 bases matching TRBD2. V trimming: 5 bases; J trimming: 10 bases; junction bases outside the gene matches: 4. This CDR3 contains 14 residues. CDR3 nucleotide sequence: TGTGCCAGCAGTGGACTAGCGGGAGGTTTAGAGCAGTTCTTC. Translation gives CASSGLAGGLEQFF.

This clonotype was seen a handful of times. This rearrangement joins TRBV7-6 to TRBJ2-6; 11 bases map to TRBD1. CDR1 is SGHVS and CDR2 is FNYEAQ in the germline V gene. CDR3 size: 17 residues. V lost 2 bases and J lost 2; bases outside the gene matches: 2. The CDR3, as DNA: TGTGCCAGCAGCTTAAGGGACAGGGGGACTGGGGCCAACGTCCTGACTTTC. Translated: CASSLRDRGTGANVLTF.

In its sample, this clonotype was seen a few times. The rearrangement uses TRBV2 and TRBJ1-2, with 7 bases aligning to TRBD1. The V gene end was trimmed by 6 bases and the J gene end by 8 bases; junction bases not matched to a gene: 12. The CDR3 covers 14 residues. Germline V gene lookup returns CDR1 SNHLY and CDR2 FYNNEI. The CDR3 coding sequence is TGTGCCAGCAGGAGGACAGGAATAGCTTCGGGCTACACCTTC. Translation: CASRRTGIASGYTF.

V usage is TRBV29-1 and J usage is TRBJ1-1; D is perhaps TRBD1 (5 bases). Germline CDR1 SQVTM, CDR2 ANQGSEA. The CDR3 length is 11 residues. V dropped 5 bases and J dropped 11 bases, with 15 bases sitting between them. In DNA, the CDR3 is TGCAGCGTTCCCAGAGGGGATGTGGCTTTCTTT. Translation gives CSVPRGDVAFF.

This clonotype came up a few times. This sequence joins TRBV12-3 or TRBV12-4 and TRBJ2-7, with 10 bases fitting TRBD1. J was trimmed by 2 bases and V by 7 bases; bases with no gene match: 8. The CDR3 has 15 residues. The CDR3 spells CASNRAGTGAYEQYF. CDR3 in DNA: TGTGCCAGCAATCGCGCCGGGACAGGGGCCTACGAGCAGTACTTC.